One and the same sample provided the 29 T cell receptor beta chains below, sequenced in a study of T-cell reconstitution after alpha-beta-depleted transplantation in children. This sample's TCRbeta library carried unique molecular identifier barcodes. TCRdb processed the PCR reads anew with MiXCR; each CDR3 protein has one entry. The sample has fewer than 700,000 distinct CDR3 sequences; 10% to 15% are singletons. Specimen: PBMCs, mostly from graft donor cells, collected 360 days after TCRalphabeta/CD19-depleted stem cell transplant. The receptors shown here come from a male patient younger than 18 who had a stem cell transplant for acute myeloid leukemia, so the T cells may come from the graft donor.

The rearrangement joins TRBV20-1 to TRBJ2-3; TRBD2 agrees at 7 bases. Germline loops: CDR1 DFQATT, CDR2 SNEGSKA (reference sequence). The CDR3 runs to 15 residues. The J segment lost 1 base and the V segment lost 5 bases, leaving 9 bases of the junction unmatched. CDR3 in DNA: TGCAGTGCTCGTCGGGGTACTAGCGGCACAGATACGCAGTATTTT. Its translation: CSARRGTSGTDTQYF.

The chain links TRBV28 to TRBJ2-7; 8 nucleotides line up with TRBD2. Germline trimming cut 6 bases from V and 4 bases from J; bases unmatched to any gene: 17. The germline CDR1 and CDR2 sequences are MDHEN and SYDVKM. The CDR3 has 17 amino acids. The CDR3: CASRRTSGGVGAYEQYF. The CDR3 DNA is TGTGCCAGCAGACGAACTAGCGGTGGGGTTGGAGCGTACGAGCAGTACTTC. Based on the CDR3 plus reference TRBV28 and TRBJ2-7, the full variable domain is DVKVTQSSRYLVKRTGEKVFLECVQDMDHENMFWYRQDPGLGLRLIYFSYDVKMKEKGDIPEGYSVSREKKERFSLILESASTNQTSMYLCASRRTSGGVGAYEQYFGPGTRLTVT.

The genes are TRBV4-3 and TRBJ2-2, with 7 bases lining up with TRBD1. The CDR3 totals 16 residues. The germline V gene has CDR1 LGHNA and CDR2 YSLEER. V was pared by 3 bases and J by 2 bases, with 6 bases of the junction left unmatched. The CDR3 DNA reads TGCGCCAGCAGCCAGGCCGGGACAGTAAACACCGGGGAGCTGTTTTTT. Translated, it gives CASSQAGTVNTGELFF.

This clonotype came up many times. The CDR3 loop reads CASSHRTALSGANVLTF. CDR3 DNA sequence: TGTGCCAGCAGCCACCGGACTGCCCTCTCTGGGGCCAACGTCCTGACTTTC. V and J are TRBV7-8 and TRBJ2-6; TRBD2 is a possible D gene (5 bases). Germline V gives CDR1 SGHVS, CDR2 FQNEAQ. Trimming removed 5 bases from V and 0 bases from J, with 14 bases in between. The CDR3 has 17 residues.

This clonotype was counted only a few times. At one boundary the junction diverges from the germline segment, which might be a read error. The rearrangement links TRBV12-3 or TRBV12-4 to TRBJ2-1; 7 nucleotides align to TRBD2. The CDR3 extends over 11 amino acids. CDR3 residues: CASRRLANWIF. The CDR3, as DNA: TGTGCCAGCAGGCGACTAGCAAACTGGATCTTC.

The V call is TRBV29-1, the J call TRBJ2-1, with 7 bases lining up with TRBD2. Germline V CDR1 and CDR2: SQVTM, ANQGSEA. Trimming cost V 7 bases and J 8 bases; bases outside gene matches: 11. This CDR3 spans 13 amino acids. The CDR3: CSGGWREWHEQFF. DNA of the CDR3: TGCAGCGGGGGCTGGCGGGAGTGGCATGAGCAGTTCTTC.

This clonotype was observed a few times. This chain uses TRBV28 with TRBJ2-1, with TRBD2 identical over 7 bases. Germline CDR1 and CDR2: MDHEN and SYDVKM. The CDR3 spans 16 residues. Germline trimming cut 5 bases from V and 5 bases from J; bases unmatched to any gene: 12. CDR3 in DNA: TGTGCCAGCAGTCGACATGCGGGAGTGATTGACAATGAGCAGTTCTTC. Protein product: CASSRHAGVIDNEQFF.

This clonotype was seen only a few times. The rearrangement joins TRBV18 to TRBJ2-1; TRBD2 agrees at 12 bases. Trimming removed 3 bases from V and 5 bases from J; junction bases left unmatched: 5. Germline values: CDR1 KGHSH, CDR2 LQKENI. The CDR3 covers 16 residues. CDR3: CASSPLAGGGNNEQFF. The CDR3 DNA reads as TGTGCCAGCTCACCCCTAGCGGGAGGGGGAAACAATGAGCAGTTCTTC.

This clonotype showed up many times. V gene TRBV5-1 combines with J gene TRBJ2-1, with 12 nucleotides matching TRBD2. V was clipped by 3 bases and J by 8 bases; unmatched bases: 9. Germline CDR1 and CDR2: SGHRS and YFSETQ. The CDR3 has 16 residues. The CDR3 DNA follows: TGCGCCAGCAGCTCGGCCCGGACTAGCGGGGCCGATGAGCAGTTCTTC. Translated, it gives CASSSARTSGADEQFF.

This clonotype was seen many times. The CDR3 DNA reads as TGTGCCAGCAGCAAATTCTGGATTCCGGGACAGGGAGTGGGCGAGCAGTACTTC. Translating it yields CASSKFWIPGQGVGEQYF. The V call is TRBV21-1, the J call TRBJ2-7; TRBD1 is taken as the D call from the table, unchecked against the DNA. TRBV21-1 is described as a pseudogene. The CDR3 is made up of 18 amino acids.

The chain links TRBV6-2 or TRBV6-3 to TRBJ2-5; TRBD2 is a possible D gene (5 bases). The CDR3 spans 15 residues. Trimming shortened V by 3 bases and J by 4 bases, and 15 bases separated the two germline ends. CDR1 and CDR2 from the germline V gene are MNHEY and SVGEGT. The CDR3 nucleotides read TGTGCCAGCAGTTATAGCTACCCGAGCGGAGAGACCCAGTACTTC. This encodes CASSYSYPSGETQYF.

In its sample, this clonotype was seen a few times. The CDR3 reads CASSGRGRRSYEQYF. DNA for the CDR3: TGTGCCAGCAGCGGGCGCGGTCGGAGATCCTACGAGCAGTACTTC. The chain carries TRBV7-9 and TRBJ2-7; D gene unclear. CDR1 and CDR2 (germline): SEHNR, FQNEAQ (reference sequence). The CDR3 runs 15 residues. V lost 5 bases and J lost 1, with 15 bases in between.

The CDR3 nucleotides are TGTGCCAGCAGCTTAGCGGTTGTGACTAGCGGGAACGAGCAGTACTTC. Encoded protein: CASSLAVVTSGNEQYF. V and J are TRBV7-9 and TRBJ2-7; 11 nucleotides agree with TRBD2. In germline, CDR1 is SEHNR, CDR2 FQNEAQ (reference sequence). J lost 5 bases, V lost 0 bases, and 6 bases had no gene match. The CDR3 covers 16 residues.

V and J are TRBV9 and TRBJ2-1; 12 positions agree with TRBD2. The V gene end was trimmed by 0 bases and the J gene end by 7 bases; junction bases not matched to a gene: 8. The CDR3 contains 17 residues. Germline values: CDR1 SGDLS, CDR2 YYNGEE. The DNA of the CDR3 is TGTGCCAGCAGCGTAGATCGCGGACTAGCGGGATGGAATGAGCAGTTCTTC. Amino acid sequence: CASSVDRGLAGWNEQFF. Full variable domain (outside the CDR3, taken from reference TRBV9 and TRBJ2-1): DSGVTQTPKHLITATGQRVTLRCSPRSGDLSVYWYQQSLDQGLQFLIQYYNGEERAKGNILERFSAQQFPDLHSELNLSSLELGDSALYFCASSVDRGLAGWNEQFFGPGTRLTVL.

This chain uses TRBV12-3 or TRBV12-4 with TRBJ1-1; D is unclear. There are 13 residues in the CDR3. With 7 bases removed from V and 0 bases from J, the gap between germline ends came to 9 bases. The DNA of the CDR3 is TGTGCCAGCACCGTTATGATGAACACTGAAGCTTTCTTT. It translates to CASTVMMNTEAFF.

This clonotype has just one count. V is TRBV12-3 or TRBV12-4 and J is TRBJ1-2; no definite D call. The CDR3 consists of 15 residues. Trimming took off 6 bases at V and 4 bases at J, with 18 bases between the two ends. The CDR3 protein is CASSQEAGGGYGYTF. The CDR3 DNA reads TGTGCCAGCAGCCAGGAGGCCGGAGGCGGCTATGGCTACACCTTC.

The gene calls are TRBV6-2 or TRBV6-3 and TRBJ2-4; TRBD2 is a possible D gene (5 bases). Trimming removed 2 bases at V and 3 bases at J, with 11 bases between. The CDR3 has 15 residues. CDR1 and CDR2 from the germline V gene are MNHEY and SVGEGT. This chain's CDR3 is CASSYDQRDKNIQYF. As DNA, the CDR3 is TGTGCCAGCAGTTACGACCAACGGGACAAAAACATTCAGTACTTC.

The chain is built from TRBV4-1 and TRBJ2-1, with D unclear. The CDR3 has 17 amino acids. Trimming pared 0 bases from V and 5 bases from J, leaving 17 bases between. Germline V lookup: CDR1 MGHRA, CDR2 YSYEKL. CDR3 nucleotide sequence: TGCGCCAGCAGCCAAGATCTGTCGGGTGGGCTAGACAATGAGCAGTTCTTC. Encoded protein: CASSQDLSGGLDNEQFF.

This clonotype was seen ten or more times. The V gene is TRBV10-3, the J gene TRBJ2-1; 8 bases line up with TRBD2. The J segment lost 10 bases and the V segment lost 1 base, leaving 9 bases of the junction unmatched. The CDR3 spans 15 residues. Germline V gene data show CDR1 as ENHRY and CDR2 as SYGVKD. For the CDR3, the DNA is TGTGCCATCAGTGAGTTTACTAGCGGAGGGGGGGAGCAGTTCTTC. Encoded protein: CAISEFTSGGGEQFF.

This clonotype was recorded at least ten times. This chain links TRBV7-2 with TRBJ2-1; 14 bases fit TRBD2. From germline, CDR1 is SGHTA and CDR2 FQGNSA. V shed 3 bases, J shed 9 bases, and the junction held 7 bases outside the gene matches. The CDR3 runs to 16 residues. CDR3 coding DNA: TGTGCCAGCAGCTTCCCGGGGGGACTAGCGGGAGTTGAGCAGTTCTTC. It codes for CASSFPGGLAGVEQFF. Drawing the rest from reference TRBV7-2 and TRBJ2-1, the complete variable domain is GAGVSQSPSNKVTEKGKDVELRCDPISGHTALYWYRQSLGQGLEFLIYFQGNSAPDKSGLPSDRFSAERTGGSVSTLTIQRTQQEDSAVYLCASSFPGGLAGVEQFFGPGTRLTVL.

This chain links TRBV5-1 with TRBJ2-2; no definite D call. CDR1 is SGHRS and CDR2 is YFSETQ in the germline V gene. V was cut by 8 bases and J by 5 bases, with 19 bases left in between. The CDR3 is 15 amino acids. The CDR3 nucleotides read TGCGCCAGTCAAAAAGAGCCAGGACCGACCGGGGAGCTGTTTTTT. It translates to CASQKEPGPTGELFF.

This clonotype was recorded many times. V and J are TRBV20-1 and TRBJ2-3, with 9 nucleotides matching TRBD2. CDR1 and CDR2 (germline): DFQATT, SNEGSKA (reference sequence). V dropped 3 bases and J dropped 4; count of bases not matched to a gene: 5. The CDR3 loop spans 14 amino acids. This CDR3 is CSASPSGRPDTQYF. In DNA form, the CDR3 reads TGCAGTGCTAGTCCGAGCGGGAGGCCAGATACGCAGTATTTT.

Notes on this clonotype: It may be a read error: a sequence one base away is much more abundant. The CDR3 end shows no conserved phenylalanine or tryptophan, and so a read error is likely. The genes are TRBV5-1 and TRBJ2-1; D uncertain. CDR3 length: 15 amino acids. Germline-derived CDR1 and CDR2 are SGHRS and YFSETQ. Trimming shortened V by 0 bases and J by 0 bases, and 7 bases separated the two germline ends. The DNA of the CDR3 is TGCGCCAGCAGCTTGGTCCCGGGCTCCTACAATGAGCAGTTCATC. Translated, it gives CASSLVPGSYNEQFI.

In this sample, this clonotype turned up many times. The CDR3 region has the DNA TGTGCCAGCAGCCTCTTCGGGACTCCCCGTTGGGAGCAGTTCTTC. Its translation: CASSLFGTPRWEQFF. The chain uses TRBV6-2 or TRBV6-3 and TRBJ2-1; tentatively, D is TRBD2 (6 bases). The V end was cut by 6 bases, the J end by 10 bases, with 22 bases between. The CDR3 has 15 residues. In germline, CDR1 is MNHEY, CDR2 SVGEGT.

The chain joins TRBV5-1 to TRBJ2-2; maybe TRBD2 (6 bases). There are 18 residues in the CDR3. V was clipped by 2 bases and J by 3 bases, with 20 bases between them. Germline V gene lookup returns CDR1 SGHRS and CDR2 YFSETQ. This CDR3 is CASSFARSNGGYTGELFF. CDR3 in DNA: TGCGCCAGCAGCTTCGCCCGGAGTAACGGGGGTTACACCGGGGAGCTGTTTTTT. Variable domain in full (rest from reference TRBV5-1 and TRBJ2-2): KAGVTQTPRYLIKTRGQQVTLSCSPISGHRSVSWYQQTPGQGLQFLFEYFSETQRNKGNFPGRFSGRQFSNSRSEMNVSTLELGDSALYLCASSFARSNGGYTGELFFGEGSRLTVL.

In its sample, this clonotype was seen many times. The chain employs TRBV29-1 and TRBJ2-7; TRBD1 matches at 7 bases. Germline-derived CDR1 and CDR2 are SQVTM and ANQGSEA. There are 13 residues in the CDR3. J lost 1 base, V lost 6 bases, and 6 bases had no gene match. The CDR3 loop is CSVRGQGSYEQYF. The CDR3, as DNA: TGCAGCGTAAGGGGGCAGGGTTCCTACGAGCAGTACTTC.

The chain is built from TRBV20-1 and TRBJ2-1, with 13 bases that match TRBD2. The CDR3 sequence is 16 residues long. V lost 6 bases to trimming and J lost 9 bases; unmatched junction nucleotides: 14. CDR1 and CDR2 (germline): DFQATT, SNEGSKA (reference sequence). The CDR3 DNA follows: TGCAGTGCAGCACAGCCAGGACTAGCGGGAGTCGGTGAGCAGTTCTTC. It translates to CSAAQPGLAGVGEQFF.

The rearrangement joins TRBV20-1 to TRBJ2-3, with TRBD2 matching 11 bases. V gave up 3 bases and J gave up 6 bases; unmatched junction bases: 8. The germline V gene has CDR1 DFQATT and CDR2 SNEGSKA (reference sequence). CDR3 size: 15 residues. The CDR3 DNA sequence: TGCAGTGCTAGTCAACTAGCGGGAGCGCGGGATACGCAGTATTTT. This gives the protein CSASQLAGARDTQYF.

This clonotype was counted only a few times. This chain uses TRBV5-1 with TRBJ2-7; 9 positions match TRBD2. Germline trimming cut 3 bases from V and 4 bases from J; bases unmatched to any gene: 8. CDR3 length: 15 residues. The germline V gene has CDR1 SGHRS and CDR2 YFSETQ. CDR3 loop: CASSSRLAVNYEQYF. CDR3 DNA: TGCGCCAGCAGCTCCCGACTAGCGGTTAATTACGAGCAGTACTTC.